The present entry profiles one T cell receptor (beta chain) with its context. The data were taken from a study of blood T cell repertoires in COVID-19. Study-level background: Acute and convalescent COVID-19 specimens originated in the United States, Italy and Spain.

Germline V gene sequence: CDR1 GTSNPN, CDR2 SVGIG (reference sequence). V lost 6 bases to trimming and J lost 6 bases; unmatched junction nucleotides: 7. CDR3 size: 13 residues. As handled by the study authors: Researchers report that nucleated cell counts were estimated from reference gene primer amplification. Method: immunoSEQ multiplex PCR; TCRdb's copy keeps in-frame clones and lacks some. V and J calls and clone size follow that table, whereas D and trimming were derived from the DNA. The table has 200,000 to 250,000 clones, around 81% seen once. J is TRBJ1-5 and V is TRBV30; TRBD1 matches at 8 bases. This TCR derives from a woman aged 70-85 years with acute or convalescent COVID-19. The sequenced material came from peripheral blood. The CDR3 region has the DNA TGTGCCTGCTCAGGGGGCGGAGGTCAGCCCCAGCATTTT. Its protein is CACSGGGGQPQHF.